This TCR beta chain emerged from a study of cytomegalovirus exposure and HLA in healthy donors. Whole-study context: Within the Caucasian-associated ancestry cluster were 81% of the 398 genotyped donors.

Overall study findings and caveats: Some TCR beta chains (around 180 of them) were listed as cytomegalovirus-associated. A later analysis reportedly found fewer N-insertions in an Asian-associated ancestry cluster than the roughly 680-donor mean. The study carried out a later analysis of TCR beta sequences. It associated around 17,000 of them with specific HLA alleles at a false discovery rate of 0.05.

Germline V gene data show CDR1 as LNHNV and CDR2 as YYDKDF (reference sequence). The junction had 7 bases not matched to a gene; V was cut back by 3 bases and J by 10 bases. This CDR3 is 13 amino acids long. The PCR employed 60 Vbeta primers together with 13 Jbeta primers. TCRdb's table, derived via immunoSEQ multiplex PCR, lists solely in-frame clones and lacks some. The sample lists about 140,000 clones, around 80% occurring once. A word on this clone: The antigen is unknown.

The sample was PBMCs. The gene calls are TRBV15 and TRBJ2-3, with 7 bases identical to TRBD2. The clonotype originates from a young man in good health and CMV-seropositive. The CDR3 DNA sequence: TGTGCCACCAGCAGGGCCGGACGGGAGGCGCAGTATTTT. Encoded protein: CATSRAGREAQYF. The complete variable domain, with remaining parts taken from reference TRBV15 and TRBJ2-3, reads DAMVIQNPRYQVTQFGKPVTLSCSQTLNHNVMYWYQQKSSQAPKLLFHYYDKDFNNEADTPDNFQSRRPNTSFCFLDIRSPGLGDTAMYLCATSRAGREAQYFGPGTRLTVL.